These 18 T cell receptor beta chains originate from one sample sequenced in a study of CD8 T cells in ankylosing spondylitis. Study-wide points: Characteristic, it appeared, of ankylosing spondylitis blood was a TCR beta motif of seven or eight highly homologous variants.

TCRdb independently ran MiXCR on the 5' RACE reads; one entry per CDR3 protein. The sample lists around 540,000 distinct CDR3 sequences, 12% occurring once. These receptors have no known antigen. Source material: blood, either unsorted or a sorted T cell fraction (not recorded which). These receptors all come from a male donor with ankylosing spondylitis.

The V and J genes are TRBV6-2 or TRBV6-3 and TRBJ1-1, with 9 bases that match TRBD1. Germline lookup yields CDR1 MNHEY and CDR2 SVGEGT. The ends lost 6 bases at V and 4 bases at J; junction bases unmatched: 12. This CDR3 comprises 16 residues. The CDR3 here is CASSPPGQGVPTEAFF. For the CDR3, the DNA is TGTGCCAGCAGCCCCCCGGGACAGGGCGTCCCCACTGAAGCTTTCTTT.

This chain links TRBV7-8 with TRBJ2-5; 8 nucleotides align to TRBD1. Trimming removed 5 bases from V and 5 bases from J; junction bases left unmatched: 10. The CDR3 sequence is 15 residues long. Germline V CDR1 and CDR2: SGHVS, FQNEAQ. CDR3 amino acids: CASSNGQGLGETQYF. The CDR3 coding sequence is TGTGCCAGCAGCAACGGACAGGGCCTTGGGGAGACCCAGTACTTC.

This clonotype was seen more than once but under ten times. DNA of the CDR3: TGCAGTACCATTGGGGCTAACTATGGCTACACCTTC. As protein: CSTIGANYGYTF. V gene TRBV20-1 combines with J gene TRBJ1-2; no firm D call. Trimming took 8 bases from V and 0 from J, leaving 10 bases between them. The CDR3 spans 12 residues. Germline V CDR1 and CDR2: DFQATT, SNEGSKA (reference sequence).

J is TRBJ1-2 and V is TRBV24-1; no definite D call. Germline CDR1 and CDR2: KGHDR and SFDVKD. The CDR3 is 13 residues long. Trimming removed 3 bases at V and 5 bases at J, with 9 bases between. In DNA form, the CDR3 reads TGTGCCACCAGTGATCCCTGGACGTATGGCTACACCTTC. Protein product: CATSDPWTYGYTF.

This clonotype was seen only once. The CDR3 nucleotides read TGTGCCAGCAGTACTCTCCGCCGGGGGGGCAGGGAGACCCAGTACTTC. This gives the protein CASSTLRRGGRETQYF. The chain employs TRBV28 and TRBJ2-5, with 8 bases that match TRBD2. The CDR3 extends over 16 amino acids. CDR1 and CDR2 from the germline V gene are MDHEN and SYDVKM. J gave up 5 bases and V 5 bases, and 13 bases lay outside the gene matches.

This clonotype was seen more than once but under ten times. The chain recombines TRBV9 with TRBJ1-1; D possibly corresponds to TRBD1 (6 bases). Trimming took 0 bases from V and 6 from J, leaving 18 bases between them. This CDR3 comprises 16 residues. Germline CDR1 is SGDLS and CDR2 is YYNGEE. The CDR3 region has the DNA TGTGCCAGCAGCGTAGTCCTAGGGGGACGGCCCCCTGAAGCTTTCTTT. Its protein product is CASSVVLGGRPPEAFF.

In the case of this clonotype: Sequence at one end of the junction differs from germline and may be a read error. V is TRBV12-3 or TRBV12-4 and J is TRBJ1-4, with unresolved D. There are 13 residues in the CDR3. The CDR3 nucleotides are TGTGCCAGCAGTTTAAATACTGGGGAAAAACTGTATTTT. Translating gives CASSLNTGEKLYF.

The chain carries TRBV20-1 and TRBJ2-5; 9 bases are shared with TRBD2. The CDR3 runs to 15 residues. Trimming at V came to 6 bases and at J to 5 bases, leaving 13 bases not matched to a gene. CDR1 DFQATT and CDR2 SNEGSKA come from the germline V gene (reference sequence). The CDR3 loop reads CSAEDGLAGDETQYF. CDR3 sequence (DNA): TGCAGTGCGGAGGATGGGTTAGCGGGGGACGAGACCCAGTACTTC.

This clonotype was seen a few times. The chain links TRBV7-6 to TRBJ1-6; TRBD1 is a possible D gene (6 bases). CDR3 length: 15 residues. Germline V gene lookup returns CDR1 SGHVS and CDR2 FNYEAQ. V was shortened by 5 bases and J by 5 bases, with 13 bases between the two germline ends. CDR3 in amino acids: CASSPADSNNSPLHF. The CDR3, as DNA: TGTGCCAGCAGCCCGGCGGACAGTAATAATTCACCCCTCCACTTT.

This clonotype has a count of ten or more. V usage is TRBV5-1 and J usage is TRBJ1-1; 9 bases align to TRBD1. The CDR3 spans 14 residues. Trimming cost V 2 bases and J 5 bases; bases outside gene matches: 4. Germline V lookup: CDR1 SGHRS, CDR2 YFSETQ. CDR3 sequence reads: CASSFRDRVTEAFF. CDR3 bases: TGCGCCAGCAGCTTTCGGGACAGGGTGACTGAAGCTTTCTTT. The full variable domain, in which reference TRBV5-1 and TRBJ1-1 provide the parts outside the CDR3, is KAGVTQTPRYLIKTRGQQVTLSCSPISGHRSVSWYQQTPGQGLQFLFEYFSETQRNKGNFPGRFSGRQFSNSRSEMNVSTLELGDSALYLCASSFRDRVTEAFFGQGTRLTVV.

The chain carries TRBV11-2 and TRBJ2-1; TRBD2 matches at 13 bases. With V trimmed by 2 bases and J by 7 bases, 5 bases remained unmatched. This CDR3 has 16 residues. Germline lookup yields CDR1 SGHAT and CDR2 FQNNGV. CDR3 in DNA: TGTGCCAGCAGCTTAACTAGCGGGAGGGCCGGGAATGAGCAGTTCTTC. Translated, it gives CASSLTSGRAGNEQFF.

This clonotype was observed a handful of times. The chain joins TRBV10-3 to TRBJ1-3; D uncertain. This CDR3 contains 16 residues. V was pared by 0 bases and J by 3 bases, with 12 bases between. The germline V gene encodes CDR1 ENHRY and CDR2 SYGVKD. CDR3 residues: CAISESGGHRGNTIYF. The CDR3 DNA follows: TGTGCCATCAGTGAGTCGGGCGGCCACCGTGGAAACACCATATATTTT.

This clonotype was recorded a few times. The V and J genes are TRBV5-1 and TRBJ2-7, with TRBD2 identical over 7 bases. Germline assignment: CDR1 SGHRS and CDR2 YFSETQ. The V segment lost 3 bases and the J segment 5 bases; nucleotides outside the gene matches: 8. The CDR3 consists of 14 residues. The CDR3 region is CASSYGDYINEQYF. DNA of the CDR3: TGCGCCAGCAGCTACGGGGACTATATCAACGAGCAGTACTTC.

This clonotype was detected a few times. The chain has TRBV4-1 and TRBJ2-3, with a tentative D call TRBD2 (5 bases). Trimming pared 1 base from V and 4 bases from J, leaving 12 bases between. CDR3 length: 15 residues. The germline CDR1 and CDR2 sequences are MGHRA and YSYEKL. The CDR3 nucleotides read TGCGCCAGCAGCCAAGCCGGACTTGCGCCAGATACGCAGTATTTT. It yields the protein CASSQAGLAPDTQYF.

This chain joins TRBV5-6 and TRBJ2-7; tentatively, D is TRBD1 or TRBD2 (5 bases each). From germline, CDR1 is SGHDT and CDR2 YYEEEE. With 4 bases removed from V and 6 bases from J, the gap between germline ends came to 17 bases. The CDR3 has 14 residues. In nucleotides, the CDR3 is TGTGCCAGCAGCCTGAATCGGGACGCACCCGAGCAGTACTTC. Protein: CASSLNRDAPEQYF.

The chain is built from TRBV2 and TRBJ2-3, with a weak D call TRBD2 (5 bases). Germline V gives CDR1 SNHLY, CDR2 FYNNEI. Trimming removed 6 bases at V and 5 bases at J, with 12 bases between. The CDR3 runs 13 residues. CDR3 region: CASRTSWGDTQYF. The CDR3 nucleotides are TGTGCCAGCAGAACTAGTTGGGGAGATACGCAGTATTTT. The full variable domain, in which reference TRBV2 and TRBJ2-3 provide the parts outside the CDR3, is EPEVTQTPSHQVTQMGQEVILRCVPISNHLYFYWYRQILGQKVEFLVSFYNNEISEKSEIFDDQFSVERPDGSNFTLKIRSTKLEDSAMYFCASRTSWGDTQYFGPGTRLTVL.

This clonotype has only a few counts. J is TRBJ2-1 and V is TRBV18; D gene uncertain. Germline-derived CDR1 and CDR2 are KGHSH and LQKENI. The CDR3 runs 12 residues. Trimming stripped 3 bases from V and 10 bases from J, with 10 bases between. The CDR3 region is CASSPTSGEQFF. CDR3 nucleotide sequence: TGTGCCAGCTCACCTACCTCCGGGGAGCAGTTCTTC.

This clonotype has ten or more counts. V is TRBV5-1 and J is TRBJ2-2; either TRBD1 or TRBD2 may fit D (5 bases each). CDR1 SGHRS and CDR2 YFSETQ come from the germline V gene. V lost 5 bases, J lost 4 bases, and 15 bases lay in between. The CDR3 totals 15 residues. CDR3 loop: CASRSGTSFTGELFF. For the CDR3, the DNA is TGCGCCAGCAGGTCCGGGACCTCCTTCACCGGGGAGCTGTTTTTT. Drawing the rest from reference TRBV5-1 and TRBJ2-2, the complete variable domain is KAGVTQTPRYLIKTRGQQVTLSCSPISGHRSVSWYQQTPGQGLQFLFEYFSETQRNKGNFPGRFSGRQFSNSRSEMNVSTLELGDSALYLCASRSGTSFTGELFFGEGSRLTVL.